A single sample gave rise to the 17 T cell receptor beta chains below, sequenced in a study of low-dose radiotherapy and immunotherapy resistance in tumors. With a V-primer adapter and a constant-region primer, TCRs were amplified for 20 to 25 PCR cycles. TCRdb itself ran the reads through MiXCR, one entry per CDR3 protein. The table includes tens of thousands of distinct CDR3 sequences, approximately 12% detected once. Time point defined: before trial treatment. Material: PBMCs, obtained before treatment. All receptors derive from a female donor with ovarian cancer.

This clonotype turned up a few times. This likely traces to a read error, being one base from a far larger clone. V and J are TRBV2 and TRBJ2-1; D is possibly TRBD1 (5 bases). CDR1 and CDR2 from the germline V gene are SNHLY and FYNNEI. V was shortened by 3 bases and J by 10 bases, with 13 bases between the two germline ends. CDR3 length equals 13 residues. CDR3: CASSEPGPGEQFF. The CDR3 DNA reads as TGTGCCAGCAGTGAGCCAGGGCCTGGGGAGCAGTTCTTC.

This clonotype was detected ten times or more. This chain's CDR3 is CASSPAKGGSYEQYF. As DNA, the CDR3 is TGTGCCAGCAGTCCCGCTAAAGGTGGCTCCTACGAGCAGTACTTC. The rearrangement uses TRBV6-2 or TRBV6-3 and TRBJ2-7; no clear D gene. Per the germline V gene, CDR1 is MNHEY and CDR2 is SVGEGT. The CDR3 totals 15 residues. Trimming left V 5 bases short and J 0 bases short, with 14 bases between.

In this sample, this clonotype turned up many times. The rearrangement joins TRBV9 to TRBJ2-1, with 9 bases lining up with TRBD2. With V trimmed by 2 bases and J by 9 bases, 9 bases remained unmatched. CDR1 SGDLS and CDR2 YYNGEE come from the germline V gene. This CDR3 has 15 residues. The CDR3, as DNA: TGTGCCAGCAGCGTGGGGGCGGGAGGGTCGGTTGAGCAGTTCTTC. This sequence encodes CASSVGAGGSVEQFF.

This clonotype was seen at least ten times. The V gene is TRBV2, the J gene TRBJ2-4; 8 bases fit TRBD2. The CDR3 covers 16 residues. The V and J ends lost 5 bases and 0 bases, in that order; junction bases with no gene match: 6. The V gene's germline CDR1 is SNHLY and CDR2 FYNNEI. The CDR3 coding sequence is TGTGCCAGCAGTTCGGGGGGGGCCGGAGCCAAAAACATTCAGTACTTC. Encoded protein: CASSSGGAGAKNIQYF.

This clonotype has a count of ten or more. V and J are TRBV24-1 and TRBJ2-1; 7 positions match TRBD1. The germline V gene encodes CDR1 KGHDR and CDR2 SFDVKD. The V and J ends lost 1 base and 6 bases, in that order; junction bases with no gene match: 11. The CDR3 sequence is 17 residues long. The CDR3 spells CATSDLGGRDRGNEQFF. The CDR3 nucleotides read TGTGCCACCAGTGATTTAGGTGGCCGGGACAGAGGCAATGAGCAGTTCTTC.

At least ten counts were recorded for this clonotype. The genes are TRBV10-2 and TRBJ2-3; a weak D match, TRBD1 (6 bases). CDR1 and CDR2 from the germline V gene are WSHSY and SAAADI. The CDR3 is made up of 16 amino acids. The V end was cut by 2 bases, the J end by 1 base, with 13 bases between. Here the CDR3 DNA reads TGCGCCAGCAGTGAGGCAGACAGGATCCGCACAGATACGCAGTATTTT. Translated: CASSEADRIRTDTQYF.

This clonotype was recorded at least ten times. The CDR3 region has the DNA TGTGCCAGCAGCTTAGAGGCCGCTCAAGAGACCCAGTACTTC. Amino acids: CASSLEAAQETQYF. This sequence joins TRBV11-2 and TRBJ2-5; D gene unclear. The V end was cut by 0 bases, the J end by 2 bases, with 7 bases between. The CDR3 contains 14 residues. From germline, CDR1 is SGHAT and CDR2 FQNNGV.

This clonotype was detected many times. The V and J genes are TRBV7-9 and TRBJ2-7; D is ambiguous. Germline V gene sequence: CDR1 SEHNR, CDR2 FQNEAQ (reference sequence). The CDR3 is made up of 12 amino acids. V was cut by 5 bases and J by 0 bases, with 5 bases left in between. The CDR3 here is CASSPISYEQYF. In DNA form, the CDR3 reads TGTGCCAGCAGCCCCATCTCCTACGAGCAGTACTTC.

This clonotype was picked up many times. The chain joins TRBV5-1 to TRBJ2-3; 8 nucleotides line up with TRBD1. The CDR3 covers 15 residues. Losses at the gene ends were 2 bases for V and 0 bases for J; bases not matched to a gene: 2. In germline, CDR1 is SGHRS, CDR2 YFSETQ. CDR3: CASSFSGGSTDTQYF. CDR3 DNA sequence: TGCGCCAGCAGCTTCTCAGGGGGCAGCACAGATACGCAGTATTTT.

About this clonotype: A far larger clone is one base from this, pointing to a likely read error. The V gene is TRBV3-1, the J gene TRBJ2-1; D uncertain. Trimming stripped 6 bases from V and 9 bases from J, with 12 bases between. The CDR3 consists of 12 residues. Per the germline V gene, CDR1 is LGHDT and CDR2 is YNNKEL (reference sequence). CDR3 sequence: CASREGFGEQFF. CDR3 coding DNA: TGTGCCAGCAGGGAAGGATTTGGTGAGCAGTTCTTC.

In its sample, this clonotype was seen many times. The chain is built from TRBV6-6 and TRBJ2-5; 16 nucleotides line up with TRBD2. V was clipped by 5 bases and J by 4 bases; unmatched bases: 10. From germline, CDR1 is MNHNY and CDR2 SVGAGI (reference sequence). The CDR3 extends over 18 amino acids. CDR3 coding DNA: TGTGCCAGCAGTGGCGGGACTAGCGGGGGGGCGCCTGTAGAGACCCAGTACTTC. Its protein is CASSGGTSGGAPVETQYF.

This clonotype was seen repeatedly, ten times or more. V usage is TRBV6-6 and J usage is TRBJ1-5; TRBD1 agrees at 12 bases. This CDR3 spans 16 amino acids. V lost 4 bases and J lost 1; bases outside the gene matches: 2. Germline CDR1 is MNHNY and CDR2 is SVGAGI (reference sequence). The chain's CDR3 is CASSWGQGASNQPQHF. For the CDR3, the DNA is TGTGCCAGCAGTTGGGGACAGGGGGCAAGCAATCAGCCCCAGCATTTT.

This clonotype showed up many times. CDR3 in amino acids: CASSSYWGSTDTQYF. As DNA, the CDR3 is TGTGCCAGCAGCTCATACTGGGGGTCCACAGATACGCAGTATTTT. The gene calls are TRBV7-2 and TRBJ2-3, with D perhaps TRBD1 or TRBD2 (5 bases each). Germline CDR1 is SGHTA and CDR2 is FQGNSA. Deletions cut 4 bases from V and 2 bases from J, with 13 bases between. This CDR3 spans 15 amino acids. Full variable domain (missing parts from reference TRBV7-2 and TRBJ2-3): GAGVSQSPSNKVTEKGKDVELRCDPISGHTALYWYRQSLGQGLEFLIYFQGNSAPDKSGLPSDRFSAERTGGSVSTLTIQRTQQEDSAVYLCASSSYWGSTDTQYFGPGTRLTVL.

This clonotype was observed at least ten times. The chain recombines TRBV5-1 with TRBJ1-1, with D perhaps TRBD1 (5 bases). The CDR3 is made up of 13 amino acids. The germline V gene encodes CDR1 SGHRS and CDR2 YFSETQ. Deletions cut 1 base from V and 3 bases from J, with 7 bases between. CDR3: CASSLRGHTEAFF. As DNA, the CDR3 is TGCGCCAGCAGCTTGAGGGGTCACACTGAAGCTTTCTTT.

Concerning this clonotype: The limits of the CDR3 on the DNA are not certain, so only TCRdb's listed CDR3 is given. This chain uses TRBV5-1 with TRBJ2-7. Germline CDR1 reads SGHRS; CDR2 reads YFSETQ. The CDR3 adds up to 22 amino acids, both ends counted. The CDR3 loop reads CASTNQTSMYLCASLGRNEQYF.

At least ten counts were recorded for this clonotype. V and J are TRBV6-2 or TRBV6-3 and TRBJ2-1; 9 nucleotides line up with TRBD2. V trimming: 7 bases; J trimming: 4 bases; junction bases outside the gene matches: 8. CDR3 size: 15 residues. CDR1 and CDR2 (germline): MNHEY, SVGEGT. This chain's CDR3 is CASMDGTSSYNEQFF. The CDR3 DNA follows: TGTGCCAGCATGGACGGGACTAGCAGTTACAATGAGCAGTTCTTC.

This clonotype was counted at least ten times. CDR3: CASSLALKVEQFF. The CDR3 bases are TGTGCCAGCAGCTTAGCGCTAAAGGTTGAGCAGTTCTTC. The chain is built from TRBV7-6 and TRBJ2-1; D unclear. The germline gives CDR1 SGHVS, CDR2 FNYEAQ. The CDR3 extends over 13 amino acids. Trimming shortened V by 0 bases and J by 9 bases, and 9 bases separated the two germline ends.